This T cell receptor beta chain was recorded in a study of T cell repertoires in cytomegalovirus infection (dated by TCRdb to between 2017 and 2020). About the study as a whole: Alongside well-studied HLA-B-restricted epitopes, the peptide stimulations were aimed at recently identified HLA-C-restricted CMV epitopes, whose presentation resists viral immunomodulation. Donor HLA type was relevant to the analysis, because carriage of CMV infection together with the matching HLA type was indicated by public TCR beta signatures.

This clonotype was detected only a few times. Its antigen is not yet known. No much larger clone exists at a distance of one base, and base qualities are not known. The research as a whole found: In both this cohort and an independent roughly 330-donor cohort, the cumulative frequency of public TCR beta family members distinguished carriers of CMV infection plus the relevant HLA type. In the ex vivo response, HLA-C-restricted CMV-specific TCR beta clonotypes were dominant, and in two of eight donors the single most frequent clonotype came from this HLA-C-restricted group.

V sheds 2 bases and J sheds 0 bases, leaving 23 bases between their ends. Its CDR3 holds 20 amino acids, cysteine through phenylalanine. The read is trimmed to its CDR3 DNA, 60 bases read in frame from base 1. Sequenced on an Illumina HiSeq 1500. Starting from the raw public reads, TCRdb applied fastp trimming at Q25, assembled clones with MiXCR and retained in-frame beta chains. Each CDR3 protein gets just one entry, which takes the most common genes and DNA from the rows behind it. The table for this sample lists hundreds of thousands of distinct CDR3 sequences; 40% to 50% of them were counted only once. Approximately 40% of the sample goes to the ten largest clones. The sample's treatment or condition label is to be understood as: in vitro stimulation with specific CMV peptide epitopes to enrich CMV-specific T cells.

Sample: cultured PBMCs, taken from culture after CMV antigen stimulation. The sequence was obtained from a human donor in good health (CMV status not recorded). Some clones in this sample may be carry-over from other donors' samples. The chain is made from TRBV12-3 or TRBV12-4 and TRBJ1-5; TRBD1 is possibly the D segment (5 matching bases). The CDR3 region reads CASSLRGLNWIEGSNQPQHF. The nucleotides are TGTGCCAGCAGTTTAAGGGGTTTGAATTGGATAGAAGGTAGCAATCAGCCCCAGCATTTT.